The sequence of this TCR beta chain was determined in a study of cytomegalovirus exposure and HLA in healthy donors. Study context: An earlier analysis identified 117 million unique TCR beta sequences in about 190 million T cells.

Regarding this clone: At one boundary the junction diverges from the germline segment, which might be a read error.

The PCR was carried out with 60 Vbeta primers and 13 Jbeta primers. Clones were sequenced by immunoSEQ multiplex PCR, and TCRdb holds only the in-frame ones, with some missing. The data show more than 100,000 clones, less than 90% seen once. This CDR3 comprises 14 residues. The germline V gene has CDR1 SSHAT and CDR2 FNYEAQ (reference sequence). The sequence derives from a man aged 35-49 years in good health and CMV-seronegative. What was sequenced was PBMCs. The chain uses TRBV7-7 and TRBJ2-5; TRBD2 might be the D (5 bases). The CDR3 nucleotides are TGTGCTAGCAGCTTAGATCGGGGATTAGAGACCCAGTACTTC. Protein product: CASSLDRGLETQYF.